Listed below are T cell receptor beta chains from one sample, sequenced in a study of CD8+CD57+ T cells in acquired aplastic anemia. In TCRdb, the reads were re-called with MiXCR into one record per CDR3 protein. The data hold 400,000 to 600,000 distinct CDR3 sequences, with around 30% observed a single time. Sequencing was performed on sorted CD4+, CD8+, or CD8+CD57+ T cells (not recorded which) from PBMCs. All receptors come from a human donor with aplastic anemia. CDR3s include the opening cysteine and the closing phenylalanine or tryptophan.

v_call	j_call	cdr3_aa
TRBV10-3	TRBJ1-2	CAISVQQGGYGYTF
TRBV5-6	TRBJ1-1	CASSLARDRHIEAFF
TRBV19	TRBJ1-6	CAWSGIGQGTDSPLHF
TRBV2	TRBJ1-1	CASRSGTESFSNTEAFF
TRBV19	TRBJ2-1	CASSIEGQSYNEQFF
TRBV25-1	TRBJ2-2	CASSRPPVPGLNTGELFF
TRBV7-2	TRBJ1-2	CASSSLRGSHGYTF
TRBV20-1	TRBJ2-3	CSARPSGGADTQYF
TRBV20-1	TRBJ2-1	CSASPPSSEQFF
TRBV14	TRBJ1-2	CASSQDSYAFGYTF
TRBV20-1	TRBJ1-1	CSASSGHSGTEAFF
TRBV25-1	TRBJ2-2	CASSSGGLAELLNTGELFF
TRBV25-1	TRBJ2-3	CASSDFGQTDTQYF
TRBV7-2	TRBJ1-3	CASSLTGQGRNTIYF